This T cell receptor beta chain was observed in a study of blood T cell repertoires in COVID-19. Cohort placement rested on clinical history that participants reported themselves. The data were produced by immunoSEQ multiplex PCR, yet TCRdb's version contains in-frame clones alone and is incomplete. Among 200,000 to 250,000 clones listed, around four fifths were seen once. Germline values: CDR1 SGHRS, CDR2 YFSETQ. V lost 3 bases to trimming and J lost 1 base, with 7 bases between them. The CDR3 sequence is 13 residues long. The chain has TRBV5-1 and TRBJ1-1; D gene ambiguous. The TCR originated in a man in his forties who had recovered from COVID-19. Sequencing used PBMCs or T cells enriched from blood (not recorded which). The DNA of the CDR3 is TGCGCCAGCAGCTATTCAGGGAACACTGAAGCTTTCTTT. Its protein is CASSYSGNTEAFF.